This T cell receptor beta chain was found in a study of beta chain features in type 1 diabetes. Study at large: Patients and healthy donors were similar in age, gender and cell yields. Study-level findings and limits: Type 1 diabetes patients had TCRB CDR3s that were shorter (moderately but significantly so) in all four CD4+ subsets. Researchers caution that PCR might favor shorter templates, equally among patients and controls.

As regards this clone: What it binds is unknown.

The germline V and J ends were trimmed by 0 bases and 7 bases, with 13 bases remaining between them. CDR3 length equals 14 residues. Germline V gene lookup returns CDR1 SGHRS and CDR2 YFSETQ. The study reverse transcribed the entire isolated RNA, so it sequenced expressed TCRB transcripts. An average approximately 4 million reads came from naive, central memory and regulatory T cell samples. Some clones are missing from TCRdb's copy, which holds only in-frame ones; the method was immunoSEQ multiplex PCR. This sample carries about 170,000 clones, approximately 8% of them seen once, and the ten largest clones take more than 0.75%.

The receptor comes from a woman aged 40 to 50 with type 1 diabetes. The V gene is TRBV5-1, the J gene TRBJ1-2; D may be TRBD1 (6 bases). Material for sequencing was central memory CD4+ T cells from blood. The CDR3 protein is CASSLETGQSGYTF. CDR3 coding DNA: TGCGCCAGCAGCTTGGAGACAGGCCAAAGTGGCTACACCTTC.